The clone carrying this T cell receptor beta chain was detected only once. This sample is drawn from a study of blood T cell repertoires in COVID-19. Study in general: The United States, Italy and Spain were the sources of the acute and convalescent COVID-19 samples. Sample material is recorded as cDNA or gDNA derived from T cells, B-cell-depleted T cells, or PBMCs.

Trimming removed 6 bases from V and 5 bases from J, with 19 bases in between. The CDR3 extends over 15 amino acids. Germline CDR1 is SGDLS and CDR2 is YYNGEE. Per the authors' pipeline: How many nucleated cells were present was estimated from reference gene primer amplification. The protocol was immunoSEQ multiplex PCR, while the TCRdb copy is restricted to in-frame clones and leaves out a portion. The V and J calls and clone size come from that table; D and trimming were worked out from the DNA. This table has fewer than 70,000 clones, more than 85% appearing once. The chain combines TRBV9 with TRBJ2-3; weak D call: TRBD1 (5 bases). What was sequenced was peripheral blood. The source is a man in his fifties or sixties with active COVID-19. CDR3: CASNQGGRQIDTQYF. For the CDR3, the DNA is TGTGCCAGCAATCAGGGCGGCCGTCAAATAGATACGCAGTATTTT.